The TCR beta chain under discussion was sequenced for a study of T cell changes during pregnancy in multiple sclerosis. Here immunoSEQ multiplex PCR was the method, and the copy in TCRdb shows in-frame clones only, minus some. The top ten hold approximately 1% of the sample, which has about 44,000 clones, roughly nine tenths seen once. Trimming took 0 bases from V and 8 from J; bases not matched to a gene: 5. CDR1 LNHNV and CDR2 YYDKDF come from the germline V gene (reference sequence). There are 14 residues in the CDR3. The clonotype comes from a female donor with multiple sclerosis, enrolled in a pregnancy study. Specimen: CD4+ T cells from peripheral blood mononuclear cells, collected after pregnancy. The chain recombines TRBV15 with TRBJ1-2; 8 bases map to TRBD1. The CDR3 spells CATSREAQGEGYTF. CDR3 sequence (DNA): TGTGCCACCAGCAGAGAGGCACAGGGGGAAGGCTACACCTTC.